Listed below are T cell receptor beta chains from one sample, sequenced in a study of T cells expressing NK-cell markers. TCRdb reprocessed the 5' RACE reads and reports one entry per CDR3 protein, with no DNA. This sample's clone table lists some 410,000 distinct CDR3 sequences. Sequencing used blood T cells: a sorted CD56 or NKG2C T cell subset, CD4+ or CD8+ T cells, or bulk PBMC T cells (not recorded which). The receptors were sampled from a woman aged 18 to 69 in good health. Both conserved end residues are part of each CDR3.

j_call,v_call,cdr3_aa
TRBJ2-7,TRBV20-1,CSGGPSLGEQYF
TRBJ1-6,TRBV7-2,CASSLGTDYSPLHF
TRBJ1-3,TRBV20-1,CSATHRGSGNTIYF
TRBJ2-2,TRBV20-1,CSAWGPGNTGELFF
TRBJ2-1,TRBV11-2,CASSSGLAERQFF
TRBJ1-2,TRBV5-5,CASSLVPLSGEYRYTF
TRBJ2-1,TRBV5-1,CASSPGTQSYNEQFF
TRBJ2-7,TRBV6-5,CASSYSRGQGAYEQYF
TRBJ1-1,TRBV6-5,CASSSLTGNNEAFF
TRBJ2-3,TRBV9,CASSAPQSPDTQYF
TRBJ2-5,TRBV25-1,CASSVQSQETQYF
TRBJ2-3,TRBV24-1,CATAGLSSTDTQYF
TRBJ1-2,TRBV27,CASSLGGQGNYGYTF
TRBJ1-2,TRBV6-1,CASNTYGDANGYTF
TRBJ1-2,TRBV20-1,CSALDREEYGYTF
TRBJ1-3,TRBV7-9,CASSPRRQPGNTIYF
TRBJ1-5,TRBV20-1,CSAMPGDQPQHF
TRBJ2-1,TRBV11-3,CASSLRQGRDEQFF
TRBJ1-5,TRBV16,CASSQLAPSRNQPQHF
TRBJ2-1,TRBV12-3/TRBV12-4,CASSLGKRTNEQFF
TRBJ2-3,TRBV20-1,CSEVPREGTDTQYF
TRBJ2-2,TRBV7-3,CASSFKGFTGELFF
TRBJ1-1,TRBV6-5,CASSYSWGTEAFF
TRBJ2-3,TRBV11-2,CASSPGLAGDHTQYF
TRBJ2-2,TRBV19,CASSPRQGLGTGELFF
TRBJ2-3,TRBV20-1,CSAAPQLSSTDTQYF
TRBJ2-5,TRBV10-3,CAIRESGVETQYF
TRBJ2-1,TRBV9,CASSVAGQGREQFF
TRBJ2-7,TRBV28,CASSFHSDYEQYF
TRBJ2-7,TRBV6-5,CASSYGQGFYEQYF
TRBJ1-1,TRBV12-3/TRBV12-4,CASSPTGSKEAFF
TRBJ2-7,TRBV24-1,CATSDRGLSWGEQYF
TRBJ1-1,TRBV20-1,CSAPRQSKNTEAFF
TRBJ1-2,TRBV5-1,CASSAGPDRANYGYTF
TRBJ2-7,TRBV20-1,CSARLAVSYEQYF
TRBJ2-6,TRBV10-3,CAISGSGRASGANVLTF
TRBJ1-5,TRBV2,CASTRGNNQPQHF
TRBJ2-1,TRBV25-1,CASSDFSLADLNEQFF
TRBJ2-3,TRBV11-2,CASSLVGGRADTQYF
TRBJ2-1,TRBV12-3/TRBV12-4,CASSRPGLADYNEQFF
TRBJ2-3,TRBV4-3,CASSQSWGPNTDTQYF
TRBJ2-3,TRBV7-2,CASSSGVGADTQYF
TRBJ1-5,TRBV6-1,CASSEGDGSGGQPQHF
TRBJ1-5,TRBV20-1,CSARLQGSNQPQHF
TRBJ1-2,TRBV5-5,CASSFPPGGTAGGYTF
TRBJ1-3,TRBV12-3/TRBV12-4,CASSLKQGTGNTIYF
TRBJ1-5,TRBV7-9,CASSGSVNQPQHF